The 10 T cell receptor beta chains given below trace back to one sample, sequenced in a study of OX40 agonist ivuxolimab in advanced cancers. Clones were read by immunoSEQ multiplex PCR, and TCRdb kept only the in-frame ones, dropping some. Here the sample spans more than 80,000 clones, around 90% being singletons. This specimen was CD4+ or CD8+ T cells sorted from blood, taken in a trial of the OX40 agonist ivuxolimab. These receptors all come from an adult with an advanced solid tumor such as melanoma, head and neck, liver or kidney cancer.

V usage is TRBV11-2 and J usage is TRBJ2-6, with D maybe TRBD1 (5 bases). V was shortened by 5 bases and J by 2 bases, with 13 bases between the two germline ends. Germline V CDR1 and CDR2: SGHAT, FQNNGV. This CDR3 contains 16 residues. Written as DNA, the CDR3 is TGTGCCAGCAGCCAGGGTGGCTGGCCTGGGGCCAACGTCCTGACTTTC. Protein: CASSQGGWPGANVLTF.

This rearrangement joins TRBV7-6 to TRBJ1-5; possible D gene TRBD1, 5 bases. In germline, CDR1 is SGHVS, CDR2 FNYEAQ. The V end was cut by 6 bases, the J end by 0 bases, with 9 bases between. This CDR3 is built from 14 residues. The CDR3 bases are TGTGCCAGCAGTCAAGGACATAGCAATCAGCCCCAGCATTTT. It encodes CASSQGHSNQPQHF. Variable domain in full (rest from reference TRBV7-6 and TRBJ1-5): GAGVSQSPRYKVTKRGQDVALRCDPISGHVSLYWYRQALGQGPEFLTYFNYEAQQDKSGLPNDRFSAERPEGSISTLTIQRTEQRDSAMYRCASSQGHSNQPQHFGDGTRLSIL.

The V gene is TRBV5-4, the J gene TRBJ2-7, with 9 bases identical to TRBD2. Germline trimming cut 0 bases from V and 4 bases from J; bases unmatched to any gene: 5. Germline CDR1 is SGHNT and CDR2 is YYREEE (reference sequence). This CDR3 spans 15 amino acids. CDR3 residues: CASSLGLAEIYEQYF. Written as DNA, the CDR3 is TGTGCCAGCAGCTTGGGACTAGCGGAGATTTACGAGCAGTACTTC.

This rearrangement joins TRBV2 to TRBJ1-1; D unclear. Trimming shortened V by 1 base and J by 0 bases, and 9 bases separated the two germline ends. The CDR3 is 15 amino acids. Germline loops: CDR1 SNHLY, CDR2 FYNNEI. CDR3 sequence (DNA): TGTGCCAGCAGTGAAGGCCCCCTCGTGAACACTGAAGCTTTCTTT. Its protein is CASSEGPLVNTEAFF.

The chain joins TRBV27 to TRBJ2-5, with 12 bases lining up with TRBD2. The J call could be wrong; TRBJ2-7 is a better fit for the DNA end. The CDR3 consists of 16 residues. Germline V gene lookup returns CDR1 MNHEY and CDR2 SMNVEV (reference sequence). The CDR3 region has the DNA TGTGCCAGCAGTTTGACTAGCGGGAGTAGGTCCTACGAGCAGTACTTC. Translated, it gives CASSLTSGSRSYEQYF.

The V gene is TRBV27, the J gene TRBJ1-5; 7 bases align to TRBD1. This CDR3 contains 16 residues. Germline values: CDR1 MNHEY, CDR2 SMNVEV (reference sequence). After removal of 5 bases from V and 0 bases from J, the junction contained 7 bases not matched to a gene. The CDR3: CASSPLWDSSNQPQHF. The CDR3 DNA is TGTGCCAGCAGTCCCCTATGGGACAGTAGCAATCAGCCCCAGCATTTT.

The V gene is TRBV11-2, the J gene TRBJ2-3; no clear D. The length of the CDR3 is 15 residues. Trimming shortened V by 2 bases and J by 2 bases, and 11 bases separated the two germline ends. The germline V gene has CDR1 SGHAT and CDR2 FQNNGV. As DNA, the CDR3 is TGTGCCAGCAGCTTATACACCACCTTCACAGATACGCAGTATTTT. This translates into CASSLYTTFTDTQYF.

The chain has TRBV21-1 and TRBJ2-7; the DNA was not compared with TRBD2, the D call given in the table. TRBV21-1 is listed as a pseudogene. CDR3 size: 9 residues. The CDR3 DNA follows: TGTGCCAGCAGCGACGAGGAGTTCTTC. Residues: CASSDEEFF.

The chain combines TRBV7-9 with TRBJ2-7; D could derive from TRBD1 or TRBD2 (5 bases each). The V gene lost 5 bases and the J gene lost 3 bases, with 14 bases spanning the gap. From germline, CDR1 is SEHNR and CDR2 FQNEAQ (reference sequence). The CDR3 contains 14 residues. The CDR3 sequence: CASSLAGTIYEQYF. DNA for the CDR3: TGTGCCAGCAGCCTCGCTGGGACCATCTACGAGCAGTACTTC.

The chain carries TRBV7-2 and TRBJ2-7; 7 bases agree with TRBD1. Losses at the gene ends were 5 bases for V and 4 bases for J; bases not matched to a gene: 2. Per the germline V gene, CDR1 is SGHTA and CDR2 is FQGNSA. The CDR3 is 12 residues long. The DNA of the CDR3 is TGTGCCAGCAGCGAGGGACAGTACGAGCAGTACTTC. Protein: CASSEGQYEQYF.